This T cell receptor (beta chain) was recorded in a study of monozygotic twins with inflammatory bowel disease. Findings and limits, study-wide: Patient repertoire variability may have increased through differing immunosuppressive treatments. Among the T cells, different subtypes could not be distinguished.

The CDR3 runs to 12 residues. Germline V gene data show CDR1 as MNHEY and CDR2 as SVGEGT. On this clonotype itself: The antigen is unknown.

The TCR libraries each used total RNA (approximately 3,300 ng per library). There were eight separate reactions per sample in which cDNA was made. Reprocessing the 5' RACE reads, TCRdb reports a single entry for every CDR3 protein and omits DNA. The listing contains about 160,000 distinct CDR3 sequences. This sequence was found in a human donor with ulcerative colitis or Crohn's disease, or a healthy co-twin of an affected twin (not recorded which). Sequenced sample: blood. The chain recombines TRBV6-2 or TRBV6-3 with TRBJ2-7. The CDR3 spells CASSYTQYEQYF.